Presented here are 2 T cell receptor beta chains from one specimen sequenced in a study of shared clonotypes between healthy human individuals. CD45RO negativity and positive selection for CCR7 defined naive CD8 cells, a population that excluded terminally differentiated effector memory CD45RA+ cells. This table comes from immunoSEQ multiplex PCR, and its TCRdb copy is limited to in-frame clones, with some not included. This repertoire shows around 550,000 clones, 85% to 95% found once; its top ten account for about 0.11%. The sequencing sample was made of naive CD8+ T cells sorted from blood. The receptors here all came from a woman aged 30 to 39 in good health.

J is TRBJ2-6 and V is TRBV9; TRBD1 is a possible D gene (6 bases). Trimming pared 4 bases from V and 0 bases from J, leaving 23 bases between. Germline-derived CDR1 and CDR2 are SGDLS and YYNGEE. The CDR3 length is 20 residues. For the CDR3, the DNA is TGTGCCAGCAGCTATAAGACAGGCTGGATGGGATTCTCTGGGGCCAACGTCCTGACTTTC. Protein: CASSYKTGWMGFSGANVLTF.

This clone was observed once. DNA for the CDR3: TGCGCCAGCAGCCAGTTATGGGGGGGGAAGGGGCTAGCGGATATCTACGAGCAGTACTTC. Its translation is CASSQLWGGKGLADIYEQYF. The chain combines TRBV4-1 with TRBJ2-7, with 7 bases matching TRBD2. The germline CDR1 and CDR2 sequences are MGHRA and YSYEKL. CDR3 length: 20 residues. With 3 bases clipped from V and 3 bases from J, the junction kept 23 bases outside the gene matches.